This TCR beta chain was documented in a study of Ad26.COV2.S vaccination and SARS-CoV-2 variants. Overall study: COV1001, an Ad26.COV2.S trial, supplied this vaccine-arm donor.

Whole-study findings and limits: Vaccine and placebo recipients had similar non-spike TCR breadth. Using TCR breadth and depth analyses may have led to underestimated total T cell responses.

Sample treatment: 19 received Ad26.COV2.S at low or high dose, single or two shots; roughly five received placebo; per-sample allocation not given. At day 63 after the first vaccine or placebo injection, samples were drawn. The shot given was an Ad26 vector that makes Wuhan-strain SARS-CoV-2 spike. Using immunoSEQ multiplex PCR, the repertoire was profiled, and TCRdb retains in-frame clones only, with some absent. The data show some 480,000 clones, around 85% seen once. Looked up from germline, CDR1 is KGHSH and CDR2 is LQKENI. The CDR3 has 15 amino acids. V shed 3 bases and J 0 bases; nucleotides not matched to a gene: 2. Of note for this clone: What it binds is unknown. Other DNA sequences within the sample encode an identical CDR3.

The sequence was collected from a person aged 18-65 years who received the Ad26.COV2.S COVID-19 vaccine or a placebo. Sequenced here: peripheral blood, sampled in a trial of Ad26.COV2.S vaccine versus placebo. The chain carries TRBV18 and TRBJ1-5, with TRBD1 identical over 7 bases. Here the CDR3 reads CASSPGTASNQPQHF. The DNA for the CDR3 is TGTGCCAGCTCACCCGGGACAGCTAGCAATCAGCCCCAGCATTTT. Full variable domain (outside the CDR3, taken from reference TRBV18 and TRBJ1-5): NAGVMQNPRHLVRRRGQEARLRCSPMKGHSHVYWYRQLPEEGLKFMVYLQKENIIDESGMPKERFSAEFPKEGPSILRIQQVVRGDSAAYFCASSPGTASNQPQHFGDGTRLSIL.